The count of the clone carrying this TCR beta chain is one. The junction departs from germline at one end; a sequencing error may be responsible. This sample was included in a study of blood T cell repertoires in COVID-19. The CDR3 runs 14 residues. Germline loops: CDR1 SGHDT, CDR2 YYEEEE. Sequencing used immunoSEQ multiplex PCR; TCRdb keeps in-frame clones, though not all of them. The sample includes roughly 160,000 clones, about 86% of them seen just once. The TCR was taken from a man in his 70s with active or convalescent COVID-19. The sample comprised peripheral blood. The rearrangement joins TRBV5-6 to TRBJ2-7; 8 nucleotides match TRBD1. CDR3 bases: TGTGCCAGCAGAACCGGGACAGGTACCGGGGCGGGTCACTTC. Encoded protein: CASRTGTGTGAGHF.